This T cell receptor (beta chain) is drawn from a study of PD-1 blockade in classical Hodgkin lymphoma. This CDR3 is 14 amino acids long. Germline V gene sequence: CDR1 SGDLS, CDR2 YYNGEE. V was shortened by 4 bases and J by 2 bases, with 12 bases between the two germline ends. Using immunoSEQ multiplex PCR, the repertoire was profiled, and TCRdb retains in-frame clones only, with some absent. The sample records 65,000 to 95,000 clones, approximately 88% being singletons. Relapse was seen in all patients after autologous stem cell transplantation, and brentuximab vedotin exposure was variable. This rearrangement joins TRBV9 to TRBJ1-2; D ambiguous. The TCR comes from a human donor with classical Hodgkin lymphoma. The sample here was peripheral blood mononuclear cells (PBMCs), taken at baseline. CDR3 in amino acids: CASSRATVNYGYTF. The CDR3 DNA sequence: TGTGCCAGCAGCCGGGCCACGGTGAACTATGGCTACACCTTC.